Below are 32 T cell receptor beta chains sequenced from a single sample in a study of blood T cell repertoires in COVID-19. Assay: immunoSEQ multiplex PCR; the TCRdb copy retains only in-frame clones and omits some. The table has approximately 18,000 clones, approximately 90% seen once; the top ten hold about a sixth. Sequencing used peripheral blood. These receptors were collected from a human donor with active COVID-19. The donor label of this sample is uncertain.

This chain links TRBV24-1 with TRBJ2-5, with a tentative D call TRBD1 (6 bases). This CDR3 is 14 amino acids long. The germline gives CDR1 KGHDR, CDR2 SFDVKD. V lost 3 bases, J lost 7 bases, and 14 bases lay in between. The CDR3 here is CATSDNRVARTQYF. In DNA form, the CDR3 reads TGTGCCACCAGTGATAACAGGGTGGCGCGGACCCAGTACTTC.

V gene TRBV23-1 combines with J gene TRBJ1-1; no clear D gene. TRBV23-1 is noted as an ORF with a role that remains uncertain. CDR3 size: 14 residues. The V gene lost 5 bases and the J gene lost 1 base, with 11 bases spanning the gap. DNA for the CDR3: TGCGCCAGCAGTAAACGCCGCGGGAACACTGAAGCTTTCTTT. Amino acid sequence: CASSKRRGNTEAFF.

This chain joins TRBV27 and TRBJ2-5; 10 nucleotides line up with TRBD2. Germline assignment: CDR1 MNHEY and CDR2 SMNVEV (reference sequence). The CDR3 has 17 residues. V lost 5 bases and J lost 2; bases outside the gene matches: 11. CDR3 region: CASSPVPTSGVQETQYF. The CDR3 DNA reads as TGTGCCAGCAGTCCCGTCCCAACTAGCGGGGTTCAAGAGACCCAGTACTTC.

This chain joins TRBV19 and TRBJ2-4; 14 bases are a match to TRBD2. The CDR3 totals 16 residues. Germline CDR1 and CDR2: LNHDA and SQIVND (reference sequence). This CDR3 reads CATSGGETLAKNIQYF. The CDR3 DNA reads as TGTGCGACTAGCGGGGGGGAGACACTAGCCAAAAACATTCAGTACTTC.

This clone was picked up one time. The chain has TRBV4-3 and TRBJ2-7; the match to TRBD1 covers 11 bases. Germline loops: CDR1 LGHNA, CDR2 YSLEER. V lost 4 bases, J lost 1 base, and 3 bases stayed unmatched. The CDR3 is 15 residues long. The CDR3 region has the DNA TGCGCCAGCAGCCCGGGACAGGGGGGATCCTACGAGCAGTACTTC. Residues: CASSPGQGGSYEQYF.

The chain carries TRBV2 and TRBJ2-7; unclear D gene. CDR1 is SNHLY, CDR2 FYNNEI, per germline. This CDR3 spans 10 amino acids. V was shortened by 8 bases and J by 7 bases, with 9 bases between the two germline ends. The CDR3 DNA sequence: TGTGCCAGCCGGGTCGGGGAGCAGTACTTC. Translated: CASRVGEQYF.

J is TRBJ2-1 and V is TRBV3-1 (or the pseudogene TRBV3-2); 9 positions agree with TRBD2. J was trimmed by 3 bases and V by 2 bases; bases with no gene match: 5. The CDR3 is 16 residues long. The V gene's germline CDR1 is LGHDT and CDR2 YNNKEL (reference sequence). CDR3 residues: CASSQMKRGDYNEQFF. The DNA of the CDR3 is TGTGCCAGCAGCCAAATGAAGCGGGGGGACTACAATGAGCAGTTCTTC.

This clone occurred a few times. The chain joins TRBV20-1 to TRBJ1-2; TRBD1 is a possible D gene (5 bases). V dropped 5 bases and J dropped 10 bases, with 14 bases sitting between them. The CDR3 runs 11 residues. Germline CDR1 and CDR2: DFQATT and SNEGSKA (reference sequence). CDR3 coding DNA: TGCAGTGCTGACGGACCGGGGGTCTACACCTTC. Its protein is CSADGPGVYTF.

V and J are TRBV10-3 and TRBJ1-4; TRBD1 matches 8 bases. Germline V gene data show CDR1 as ENHRY and CDR2 as SYGVKD. The J segment lost 2 bases and the V segment lost 10 bases, leaving 6 bases of the junction unmatched. The CDR3 has 14 amino acids. Here the CDR3 DNA reads TGTGCCACTGGACAGGGCAGTACTAATGAAAAACTGTTTTTT. Its translation is CATGQGSTNEKLFF.

The V and J genes are TRBV20-1 and TRBJ1-1, with 8 bases fitting TRBD1. V trimming: 6 bases; J trimming: 1 base; junction bases outside the gene matches: 7. This CDR3 region has 14 residues. Per germline, CDR1 DFQATT and CDR2 SNEGSKA (reference sequence). CDR3: CSASRQGANTEAFF. CDR3 bases: TGCAGTGCGAGTAGGCAGGGGGCGAACACTGAAGCTTTCTTT.

This chain connects TRBV9 to TRBJ2-3; weak D call: TRBD2 (7 bases). Trimming shortened V by 6 bases and J by 0 bases, and 14 bases separated the two germline ends. The CDR3 has 15 amino acids. CDR1 and CDR2 from the germline V gene are SGDLS and YYNGEE. CDR3 bases: TGTGCCAGCACACGGGGGGCCCCCAGCACAGATACGCAGTATTTT. It is translated as CASTRGAPSTDTQYF.

V and J are TRBV4-3 and TRBJ1-1, with 8 bases that match TRBD1. Trimming at V came to 6 bases and at J to 1 base, leaving 4 bases not matched to a gene. This CDR3 is 14 amino acids long. Germline-derived CDR1 and CDR2 are LGHNA and YSLEER. The CDR3 nucleotides are TGCGCCAGCAGGGGTGACAGGGGGAACACTGAAGCTTTCTTT. Amino acid sequence: CASRGDRGNTEAFF.

This clone was seen a few times. The rearrangement uses TRBV6-2 or TRBV6-3 and TRBJ2-7; TRBD1 might be the D (6 bases). CDR3 length equals 14 residues. Between the trimmed V and J ends, which lost 5 bases and 3 bases, there was a span of 14 bases. CDR1 is MNHEY and CDR2 is SVGEGT in the germline V gene. The CDR3 DNA reads as TGTGCCAGCAGTATCAGGGGCGAAAGCTACGAGCAGTACTTC. It translates to CASSIRGESYEQYF.

Here the CDR3 DNA reads TGTGCCAGCAGTGCCTCGAAGGGGATGAACACTGAAGCTTTCTTT. Translation: CASSASKGMNTEAFF. The gene calls are TRBV6-4 and TRBJ1-1; tentatively, D is TRBD1 (5 bases). V dropped 4 bases and J dropped 0 bases, with 12 bases sitting between them. In germline, CDR1 is MRHNA, CDR2 SNTAGT. The CDR3 consists of 15 residues.

The gene calls are TRBV29-1 and TRBJ2-1; TRBD2 is a possible D gene (5 bases). CDR1 SQVTM and CDR2 ANQGSEA come from the germline V gene. Trimming stripped 5 bases from V and 10 bases from J, with 15 bases between. The CDR3 sequence is 12 residues long. DNA for the CDR3: TGCAGCGTTCGCCCCCCGGGATGCGAGCAGTTCTTC. Protein: CSVRPPGCEQFF.

V is TRBV9 and J is TRBJ2-3, with a possible D match to TRBD2 (7 bases). Looked up from germline, CDR1 is SGDLS and CDR2 is YYNGEE. V lost 4 bases and J lost 2, with 14 bases in between. The CDR3 runs to 15 residues. This CDR3 is CASSRGGGPTDTQYF. The CDR3 coding sequence is TGTGCCAGCAGCCGTGGGGGGGGGCCCACAGATACGCAGTATTTT.

This chain joins TRBV4-3 and TRBJ2-1; D not resolved. This CDR3 has 13 residues. Trimming cost V 0 bases and J 10 bases, with 10 bases left between them. Germline V lookup: CDR1 LGHNA, CDR2 YSLEER. The CDR3 sequence: CASSQDPSTEQFF. The CDR3, as DNA: TGCGCCAGCAGCCAAGACCCCTCGACAGAGCAGTTCTTC.

The V and J genes are TRBV7-2 and TRBJ2-7, with D possibly TRBD2 on 7 matching bases. CDR1 and CDR2 (germline): SGHTA, FQGNSA. This CDR3 region has 14 residues. V lost 5 bases to trimming and J lost 4 bases, with 15 bases between them. Here the CDR3 DNA reads TGTGCCAGCAGCCCGGGGGCTAGCGGATACGAGCAGTACTTC. It specifies CASSPGASGYEQYF.

This clone came up once. The rearrangement uses TRBV7-3 and TRBJ2-3, with TRBD2 matching 10 bases. This CDR3 comprises 19 residues. Germline CDR1 reads SGHTA; CDR2 reads FQGTGA. V shed 5 bases and J 0 bases; nucleotides not matched to a gene: 14. The CDR3 loop reads CASSKRGLAGVESTDTQYF. DNA for the CDR3: TGTGCCAGCAGCAAAAGAGGGCTAGCGGGGGTGGAAAGCACAGATACGCAGTATTTT.

The chain links TRBV19 to TRBJ1-5; weak D call: TRBD1 (5 bases). Germline CDR1 and CDR2: LNHDA and SQIVND (reference sequence). This CDR3 spans 16 amino acids. V was clipped by 7 bases and J by 0 bases, with 16 bases between them. The DNA of the CDR3 is TGTGCCAGTACGGGCAGGGCTTCAAGTAGCAATCAGCCCCAGCATTTT. It codes for CASTGRASSSNQPQHF.

The chain carries TRBV4-3 and TRBJ1-1, with TRBD1 matching 7 bases. From germline, CDR1 is LGHNA and CDR2 YSLEER. The V and J ends lost 3 bases and 0 bases, in that order; junction bases with no gene match: 4. CDR3 size: 15 residues. DNA of the CDR3: TGCGCCAGCAGCCAGACGGGACAGCTGAACACTGAAGCTTTCTTT. Translation: CASSQTGQLNTEAFF.

The gene calls are TRBV18 and TRBJ1-4; 7 bases align to TRBD1. The CDR3 is made up of 15 amino acids. V shed 8 bases, J shed 0 bases, and the junction held 6 bases outside the gene matches. Germline V gene sequence: CDR1 KGHSH, CDR2 LQKENI. CDR3 amino acids: CASATGTATNEKLFF. The CDR3 nucleotides read TGTGCCAGCGCAACCGGGACAGCAACTAATGAAAAACTGTTTTTT. The complete variable domain, with remaining parts taken from reference TRBV18 and TRBJ1-4, reads NAGVMQNPRHLVRRRGQEARLRCSPMKGHSHVYWYRQLPEEGLKFMVYLQKENIIDESGMPKERFSAEFPKEGPSILRIQQVVRGDSAAYFCASATGTATNEKLFFGSGTQLSVL.

The V and J genes are TRBV18 and TRBJ2-3; D might be TRBD1 (5 bases). The CDR3 is made up of 15 amino acids. CDR1 and CDR2 from the germline V gene are KGHSH and LQKENI. V was cut by 3 bases and J by 0 bases, with 10 bases left in between. The CDR3 spells CASSPTVTSTDTQYF. The CDR3 DNA follows: TGTGCCAGCTCACCGACAGTCACTAGCACAGATACGCAGTATTTT.

The chain carries TRBV7-8 and TRBJ1-5, with TRBD1 matching 7 bases. J lost 7 bases, V lost 3 bases, and 3 bases had no gene match. CDR1 and CDR2 from the germline V gene are SGHVS and FQNEAQ. The CDR3 is 13 residues long. CDR3 protein: CASSLDRLQPQHF. The CDR3 DNA reads as TGTGCCAGCAGCTTGGACAGGCTACAGCCCCAGCATTTT.

The chain combines TRBV7-8 with TRBJ2-3; D is unclear. This CDR3 comprises 18 residues. With 4 bases removed from V and 0 bases from J, the gap between germline ends came to 20 bases. Germline V CDR1 and CDR2: SGHVS, FQNEAQ. DNA of the CDR3: TGTGCCAGCAGCTCCCAGGCCCGAGTCTTGGCTAGCACAGATACGCAGTATTTT. Residues: CASSSQARVLASTDTQYF.

V gene TRBV27 combines with J gene TRBJ1-3; 10 bases are a match to TRBD1. Germline V gives CDR1 MNHEY, CDR2 SMNVEV (reference sequence). The V and J ends lost 6 bases and 8 bases, in that order; junction bases with no gene match: 7. This CDR3 is built from 14 residues. In DNA form, the CDR3 reads TGTGCCAGCAGCTTGCGGGACAGGGGAGACACCATATATTTT. It yields the protein CASSLRDRGDTIYF.

This sequence joins TRBV5-6 and TRBJ2-5, with D tentatively TRBD1 (5 bases). V shed 0 bases and J shed 4 bases, with 10 bases lying between them. Germline-derived CDR1 and CDR2 are SGHDT and YYEEEE. The CDR3 has 14 amino acids. CDR3 sequence (DNA): TGTGCCAGCAGCTTGGCTGCAGGGCGAGAGACCCAGTACTTC. This sequence encodes CASSLAAGRETQYF. The complete variable domain, with remaining parts taken from reference TRBV5-6 and TRBJ2-5, reads DAGVTQSPTHLIKTRGQQVTLRCSPKSGHDTVSWYQQALGQGPQFIFQYYEEEERQRGNFPDRFSGHQFPNYSSELNVNALLLGDSALYLCASSLAAGRETQYFGPGTRLLVL.

The chain is built from TRBV10-3 and TRBJ2-3, with 9 bases matching TRBD2. There are 15 residues in the CDR3. The J segment lost 2 bases and the V segment lost 5 bases, leaving 5 bases of the junction unmatched. Per the germline V gene, CDR1 is ENHRY and CDR2 is SYGVKD. For the CDR3, the DNA is TGTGCCATCAGTCCTAGCGGGGTCCCCACAGATACGCAGTATTTT. Amino acid sequence: CAISPSGVPTDTQYF.

The chain links TRBV6-5 to TRBJ1-1; 8 bases match TRBD1. Germline CDR1 is MNHEY and CDR2 is SVGAGI. J was trimmed by 6 bases and V by 5 bases; bases with no gene match: 8. The CDR3 extends over 14 amino acids. This CDR3 is CASSPPRGLAEAFF. The CDR3 DNA reads as TGTGCCAGCAGTCCTCCCAGGGGGCTAGCTGAAGCTTTCTTT.

The rearrangement joins TRBV6-6 to TRBJ2-7; D may be TRBD1 (5 bases). CDR1 and CDR2 (germline): MNHNY, SVGAGI (reference sequence). Trimming pared 5 bases from V and 3 bases from J, leaving 14 bases between. This CDR3 spans 14 amino acids. CDR3 coding DNA: TGTGCCAGCAGTGCTCCAGGGATAGTCTACGAGCAGTACTTC. This translates into CASSAPGIVYEQYF.

This rearrangement joins TRBV28 to TRBJ1-1; D unresolved. This CDR3 contains 13 residues. The V and J ends lost 2 bases and 8 bases respectively, with 12 bases between them. Germline V CDR1 and CDR2: MDHEN, SYDVKM. CDR3 coding DNA: TGTGCCAGCAGTTTACGGGGAACTGTCGAAGCTTTCTTT. Translating it yields CASSLRGTVEAFF.

The chain employs TRBV19 and TRBJ1-2, with 9 bases that match TRBD1. This CDR3 has 15 amino acids. J gave up 2 bases and V 4 bases, and 5 bases lay outside the gene matches. CDR1 is LNHDA, CDR2 SQIVND, per germline (reference sequence). The CDR3 sequence is CASSTPGQGNYGYTF. CDR3 nucleotide sequence: TGTGCCAGTAGTACCCCCGGACAGGGGAACTATGGCTACACCTTC.